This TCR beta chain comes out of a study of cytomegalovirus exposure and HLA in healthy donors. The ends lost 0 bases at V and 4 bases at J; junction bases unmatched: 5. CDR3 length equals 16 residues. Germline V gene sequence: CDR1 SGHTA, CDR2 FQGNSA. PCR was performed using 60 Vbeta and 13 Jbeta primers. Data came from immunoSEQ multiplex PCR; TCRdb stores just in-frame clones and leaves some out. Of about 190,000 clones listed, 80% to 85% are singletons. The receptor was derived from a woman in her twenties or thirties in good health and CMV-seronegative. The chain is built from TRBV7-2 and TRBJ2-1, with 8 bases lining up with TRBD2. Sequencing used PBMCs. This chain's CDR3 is CASSLAYAGGYNEQFF. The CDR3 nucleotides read TGTGCCAGCAGCTTAGCCTATGCGGGGGGATACAATGAGCAGTTCTTC.